This TCR beta chain derives from a study of CD8 T cells in Susac syndrome. Whole-study findings and limits: The relatively small number of individuals in the TCR sequencing and HLA analysis was acknowledged by the study.

Trimming pared 5 bases from V and 4 bases from J, leaving 11 bases between. The CDR3 totals 14 residues. Germline CDR1 reads PRHDT; CDR2 reads FYEKMQ (reference sequence). As concerns this clonotype: Its antigen is unidentified.

With random hexamers, reverse transcription was performed on roughly 0.45 to 1 ug of RNA. TCR beta CDR3 was amplified by immunoSEQ multiplex PCR. This amplification extended across 54 Vbeta and 13 Jbeta segments. TCRdb independently ran MiXCR on the immunoSEQ multiplex PCR reads; one entry per CDR3 protein. The sample has roughly 130,000 distinct CDR3 sequences; approximately 94% are singletons. Sequencing of TCR beta was undertaken in CD8+ and CD4+ T cells derived from blood. TEMRA cells were FACS-enriched and CD8+ and CD4+ T cells negatively isolated. The specimen was CD4+ T cells from PBMCs. This clonotype originated in a human donor with multiple sclerosis. V and J are TRBV13 and TRBJ2-2; D unclear. DNA for the CDR3: TGTGCCAGCAGCCGTCTCCCCAGCACCGGGGAGCTGTTTTTT. The encoded protein is CASSRLPSTGELFF.